This note documents a single T cell receptor (beta chain) sequence. What it binds is unknown. The entry originates in a study of vaccination and CD4 T cells after COVID-19. Scientists ran DNA taken from cultured CD4+ T cells through the Oncomine TCR Beta short-read assay for sequencing. TCRdb reprocessed the PCR reads with MiXCR, giving one entry per CDR3 protein. The table has fewer than 14,000 distinct CDR3 sequences, around 41% seen once. Treatment of the sample: approximately 11-day PBMC culture with coronavirus spike peptide pools or control peptides (ViraFEST assay). In germline, CDR1 is MNHNS, CDR2 SASEGT. Trimming cost V 6 bases and J 2 bases, with 9 bases left between them. The CDR3 runs 13 residues.

Sequences were derived from CD4+ T cells from blood, cultured in vitro, sampled after SARS-CoV-2 vaccination. The TCR originated in a human donor who had recovered from COVID-19. The chain is built from TRBV6-1 and TRBJ2-3, with D uncertain. DNA for the CDR3: TGTGCCAGCAGACGGTATTTCACAGATACGCAGTATTTT. Protein: CASRRYFTDTQYF.